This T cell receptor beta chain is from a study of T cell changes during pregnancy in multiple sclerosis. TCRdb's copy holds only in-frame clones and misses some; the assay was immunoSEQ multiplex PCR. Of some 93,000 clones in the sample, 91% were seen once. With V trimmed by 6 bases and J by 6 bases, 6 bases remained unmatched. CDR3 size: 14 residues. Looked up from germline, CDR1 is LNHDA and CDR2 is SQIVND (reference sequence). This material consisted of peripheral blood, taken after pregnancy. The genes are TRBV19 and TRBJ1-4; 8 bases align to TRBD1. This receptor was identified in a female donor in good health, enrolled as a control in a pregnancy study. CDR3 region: CASRDRDTYEKLFF. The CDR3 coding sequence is TGTGCCAGTAGGGACAGGGATACGTATGAAAAACTGTTTTTT.